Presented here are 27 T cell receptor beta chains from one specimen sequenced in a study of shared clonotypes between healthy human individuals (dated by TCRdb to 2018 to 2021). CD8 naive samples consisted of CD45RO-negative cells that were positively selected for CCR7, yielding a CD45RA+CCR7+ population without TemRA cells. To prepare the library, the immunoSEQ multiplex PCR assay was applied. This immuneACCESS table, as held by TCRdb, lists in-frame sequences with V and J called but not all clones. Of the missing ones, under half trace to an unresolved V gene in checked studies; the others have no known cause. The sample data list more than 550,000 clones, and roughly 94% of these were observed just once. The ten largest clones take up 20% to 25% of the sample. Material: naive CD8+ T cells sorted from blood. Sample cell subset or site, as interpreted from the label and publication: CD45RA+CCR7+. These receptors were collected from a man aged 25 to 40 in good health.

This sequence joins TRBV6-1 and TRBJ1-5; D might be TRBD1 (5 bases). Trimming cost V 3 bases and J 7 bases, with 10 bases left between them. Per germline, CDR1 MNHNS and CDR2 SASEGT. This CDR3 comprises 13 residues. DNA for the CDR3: TGTGCCAGCAGTGATTGGGGGAAACAGCCCCAGCATTTT. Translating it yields CASSDWGKQPQHF.

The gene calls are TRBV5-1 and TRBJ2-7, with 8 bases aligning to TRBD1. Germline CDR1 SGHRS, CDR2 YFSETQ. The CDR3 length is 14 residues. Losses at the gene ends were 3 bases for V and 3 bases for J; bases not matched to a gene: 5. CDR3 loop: CASSYGQGDYEQYF. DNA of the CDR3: TGCGCCAGCAGCTATGGACAGGGAGACTACGAGCAGTACTTC.

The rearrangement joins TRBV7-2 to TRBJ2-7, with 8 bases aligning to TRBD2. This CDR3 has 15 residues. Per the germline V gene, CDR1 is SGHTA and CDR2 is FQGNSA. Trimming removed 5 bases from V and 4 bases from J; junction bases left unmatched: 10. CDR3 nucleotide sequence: TGTGCCAGCAGCCCCGGGCGGGGGGCAACTTACGAGCAGTACTTC. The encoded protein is CASSPGRGATYEQYF.

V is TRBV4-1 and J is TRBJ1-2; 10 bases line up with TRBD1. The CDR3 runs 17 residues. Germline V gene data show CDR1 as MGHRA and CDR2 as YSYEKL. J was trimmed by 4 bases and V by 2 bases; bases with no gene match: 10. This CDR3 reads CASSQWDRGLGGYGYTF. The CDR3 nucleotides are TGCGCCAGCAGCCAATGGGACAGGGGCTTAGGGGGCTATGGCTACACCTTC.

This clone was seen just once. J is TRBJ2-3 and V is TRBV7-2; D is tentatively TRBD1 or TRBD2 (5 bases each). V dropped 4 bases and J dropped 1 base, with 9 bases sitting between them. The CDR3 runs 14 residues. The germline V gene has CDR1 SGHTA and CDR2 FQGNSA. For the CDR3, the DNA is TGTGCCAGCAGCTGGGACGTGGGCACAGATACGCAGTATTTT. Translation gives CASSWDVGTDTQYF.

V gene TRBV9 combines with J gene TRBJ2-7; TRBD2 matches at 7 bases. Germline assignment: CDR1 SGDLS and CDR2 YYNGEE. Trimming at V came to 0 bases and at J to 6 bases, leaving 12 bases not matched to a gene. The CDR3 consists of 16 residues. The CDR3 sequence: CASSVADRGRVGEQYF. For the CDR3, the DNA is TGTGCCAGCAGCGTAGCAGATCGAGGGAGGGTTGGCGAGCAGTACTTC.

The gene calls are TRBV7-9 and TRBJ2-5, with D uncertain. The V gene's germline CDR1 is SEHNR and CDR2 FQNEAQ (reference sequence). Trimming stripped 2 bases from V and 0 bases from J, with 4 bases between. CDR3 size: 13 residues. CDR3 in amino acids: CASSLQDQETQYF. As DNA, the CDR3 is TGTGCCAGCAGCTTACAGGACCAAGAGACCCAGTACTTC. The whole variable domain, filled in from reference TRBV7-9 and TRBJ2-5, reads DTGVSQNPRHKITKRGQNVTFRCDPISEHNRLYWYRQTLGQGPEFLTYFQNEAQLEKSRLLSDRFSAERPKGSFSTLEIQRTEQGDSAMYLCASSLQDQETQYFGPGTRLLVL.

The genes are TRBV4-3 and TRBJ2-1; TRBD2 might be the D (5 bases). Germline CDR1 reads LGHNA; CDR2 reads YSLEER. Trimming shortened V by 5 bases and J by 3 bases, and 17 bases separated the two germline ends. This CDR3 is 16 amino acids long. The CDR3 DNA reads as TGCGCCAGCAGCGAGCGGAGTACCGCCCTCTACAATGAGCAGTTCTTC. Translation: CASSERSTALYNEQFF.

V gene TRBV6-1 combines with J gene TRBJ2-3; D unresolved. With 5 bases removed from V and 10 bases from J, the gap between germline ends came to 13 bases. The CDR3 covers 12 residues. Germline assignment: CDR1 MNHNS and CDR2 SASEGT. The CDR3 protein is CASSPLSSSQYF. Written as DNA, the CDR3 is TGTGCCAGCAGTCCCCTTAGCTCTTCGCAGTATTTT.

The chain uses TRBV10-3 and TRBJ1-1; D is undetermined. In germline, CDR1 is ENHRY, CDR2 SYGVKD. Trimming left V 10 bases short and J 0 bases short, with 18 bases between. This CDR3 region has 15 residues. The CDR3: CASTGGRGMNTEAFF. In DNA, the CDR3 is TGTGCCAGCACGGGCGGCCGAGGGATGAACACTGAAGCTTTCTTT.

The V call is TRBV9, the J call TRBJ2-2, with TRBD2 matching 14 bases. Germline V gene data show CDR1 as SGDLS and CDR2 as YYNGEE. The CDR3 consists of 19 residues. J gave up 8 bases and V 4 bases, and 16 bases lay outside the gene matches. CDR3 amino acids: CASSPTVASGTSGGGELFF. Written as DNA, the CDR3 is TGTGCCAGCAGCCCGACAGTGGCGTCGGGGACTAGCGGGGGTGGGGAGCTGTTTTTT.

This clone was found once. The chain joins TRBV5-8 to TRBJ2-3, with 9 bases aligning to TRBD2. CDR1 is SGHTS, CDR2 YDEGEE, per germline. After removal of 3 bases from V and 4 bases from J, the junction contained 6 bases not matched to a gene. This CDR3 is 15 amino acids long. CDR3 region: CASSSGLALADTQYF. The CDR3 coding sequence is TGTGCCAGCAGCTCGGGACTAGCTTTAGCAGATACGCAGTATTTT.

CDR3: CASSPSAGRGSYEQYF. As DNA, the CDR3 is TGTGCCAGCTCACCAAGCGCGGGAAGGGGGTCCTACGAGCAGTACTTC. The J gene is TRBJ2-7, the V gene TRBV18; either TRBD1 or TRBD2 may fit D (6 bases each). V was pared by 2 bases and J by 1 base, with 15 bases between. Germline V gene lookup returns CDR1 KGHSH and CDR2 LQKENI. The CDR3 has 16 residues.

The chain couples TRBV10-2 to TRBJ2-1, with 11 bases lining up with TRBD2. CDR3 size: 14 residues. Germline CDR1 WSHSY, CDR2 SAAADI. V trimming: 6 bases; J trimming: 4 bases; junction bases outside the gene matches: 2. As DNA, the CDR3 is TGCGCCAGCAGGGGACTAGCGGCGTACAATGAGCAGTTCTTC. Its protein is CASRGLAAYNEQFF.

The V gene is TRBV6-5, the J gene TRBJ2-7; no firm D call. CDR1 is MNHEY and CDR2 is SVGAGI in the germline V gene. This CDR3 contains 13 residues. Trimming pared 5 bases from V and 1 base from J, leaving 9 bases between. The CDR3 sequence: CASSLLSSYEQYF. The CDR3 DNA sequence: TGTGCCAGCAGTCTTCTCTCATCCTACGAGCAGTACTTC.

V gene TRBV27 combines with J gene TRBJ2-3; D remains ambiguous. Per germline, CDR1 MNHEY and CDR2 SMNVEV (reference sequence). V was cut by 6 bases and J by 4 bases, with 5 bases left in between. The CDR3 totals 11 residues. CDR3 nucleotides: TGTGCCAGCAGCGCCGCAGATACGCAGTATTTT. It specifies CASSAADTQYF.

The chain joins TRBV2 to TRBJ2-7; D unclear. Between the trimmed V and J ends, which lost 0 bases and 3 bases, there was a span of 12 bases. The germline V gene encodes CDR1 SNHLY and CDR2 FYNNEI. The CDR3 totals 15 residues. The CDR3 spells CASSEAAAAHYEQYF. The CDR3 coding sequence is TGTGCCAGCAGTGAAGCGGCGGCAGCGCACTACGAGCAGTACTTC. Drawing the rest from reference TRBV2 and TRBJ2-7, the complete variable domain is EPEVTQTPSHQVTQMGQEVILRCVPISNHLYFYWYRQILGQKVEFLVSFYNNEISEKSEIFDDQFSVERPDGSNFTLKIRSTKLEDSAMYFCASSEAAAAHYEQYFGPGTRLTVT.

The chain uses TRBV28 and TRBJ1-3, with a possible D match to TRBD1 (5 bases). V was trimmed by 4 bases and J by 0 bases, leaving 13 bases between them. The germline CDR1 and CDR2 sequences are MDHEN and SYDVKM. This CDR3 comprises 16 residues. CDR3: CASSSLDRISGNTIYF. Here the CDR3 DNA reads TGTGCCAGCAGTTCTCTAGACAGAATCTCTGGAAACACCATATATTTT.

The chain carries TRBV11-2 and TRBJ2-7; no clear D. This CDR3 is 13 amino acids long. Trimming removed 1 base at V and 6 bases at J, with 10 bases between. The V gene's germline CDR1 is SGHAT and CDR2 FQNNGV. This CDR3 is CASSLVSGAEQYF. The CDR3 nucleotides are TGTGCCAGCAGCTTAGTATCAGGAGCCGAGCAGTACTTC.

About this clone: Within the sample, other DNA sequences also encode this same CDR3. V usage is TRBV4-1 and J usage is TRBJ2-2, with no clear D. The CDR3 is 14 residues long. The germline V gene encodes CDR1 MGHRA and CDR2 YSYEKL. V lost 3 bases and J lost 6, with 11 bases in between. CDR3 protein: CASSQITEAGELFF. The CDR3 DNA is TGCGCCAGCAGCCAGATAACAGAGGCCGGGGAGCTGTTTTTT.

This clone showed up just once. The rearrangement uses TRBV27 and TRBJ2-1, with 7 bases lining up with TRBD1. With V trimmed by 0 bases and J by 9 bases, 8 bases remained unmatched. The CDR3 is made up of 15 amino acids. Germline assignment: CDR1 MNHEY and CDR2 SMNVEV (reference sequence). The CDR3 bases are TGTGCCAGCAGTTTATCTCGGACAGGTTCTTCTGAGCAGTTCTTC. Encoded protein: CASSLSRTGSSEQFF.

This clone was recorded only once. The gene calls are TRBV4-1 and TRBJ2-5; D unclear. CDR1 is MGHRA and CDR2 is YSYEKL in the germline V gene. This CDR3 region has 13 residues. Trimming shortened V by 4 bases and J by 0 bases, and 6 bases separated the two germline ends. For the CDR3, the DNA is TGCGCCAGCAGCCCGTGGGACCAAGAGACCCAGTACTTC. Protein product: CASSPWDQETQYF.

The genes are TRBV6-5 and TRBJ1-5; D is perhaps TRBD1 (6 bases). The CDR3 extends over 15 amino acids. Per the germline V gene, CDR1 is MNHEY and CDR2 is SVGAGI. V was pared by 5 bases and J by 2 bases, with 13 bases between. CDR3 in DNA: TGTGCCAGCAGTCCCCGAGCAGGGGGCAATCAGCCCCAGCATTTT. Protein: CASSPRAGGNQPQHF.

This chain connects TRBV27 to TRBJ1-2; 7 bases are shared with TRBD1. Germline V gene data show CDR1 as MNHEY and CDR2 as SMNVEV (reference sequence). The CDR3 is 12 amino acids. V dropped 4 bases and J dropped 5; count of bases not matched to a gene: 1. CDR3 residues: CASSSTGYGYTF. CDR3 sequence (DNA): TGTGCCAGCAGTTCGACAGGGTATGGCTACACCTTC.

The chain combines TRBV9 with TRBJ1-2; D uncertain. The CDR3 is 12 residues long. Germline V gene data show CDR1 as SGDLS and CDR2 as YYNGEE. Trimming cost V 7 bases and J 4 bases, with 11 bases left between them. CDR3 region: CASGGPPYGYTF. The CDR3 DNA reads TGTGCCAGCGGAGGCCCACCCTATGGCTACACCTTC.

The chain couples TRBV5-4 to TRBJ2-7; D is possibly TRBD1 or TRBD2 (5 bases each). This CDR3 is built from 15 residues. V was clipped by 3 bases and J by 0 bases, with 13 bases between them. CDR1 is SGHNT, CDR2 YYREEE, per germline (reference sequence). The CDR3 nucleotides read TGTGCCAGCAGCTGGGGCGAGAGCGGCTCCTACGAGCAGTACTTC. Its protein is CASSWGESGSYEQYF.

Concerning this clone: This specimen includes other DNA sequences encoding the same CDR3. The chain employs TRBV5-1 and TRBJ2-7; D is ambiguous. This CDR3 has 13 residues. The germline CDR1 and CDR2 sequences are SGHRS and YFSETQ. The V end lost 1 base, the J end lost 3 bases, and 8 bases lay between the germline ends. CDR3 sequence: CASSLRQNYEQYF. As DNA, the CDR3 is TGCGCCAGCAGCTTGAGGCAGAACTACGAGCAGTACTTC. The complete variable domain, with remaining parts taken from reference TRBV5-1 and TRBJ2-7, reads KAGVTQTPRYLIKTRGQQVTLSCSPISGHRSVSWYQQTPGQGLQFLFEYFSETQRNKGNFPGRFSGRQFSNSRSEMNVSTLELGDSALYLCASSLRQNYEQYFGPGTRLTVT.